Each of the 5 T cell receptor beta chains below was sequenced from the same sample in a study of a mutant IDH1 vaccine in newly diagnosed glioma. Clones were sequenced by immunoSEQ multiplex PCR, and TCRdb holds only the in-frame ones, with some missing. The repertoire has tens of thousands of clones, 82% of them found once; the top ten carry about 3.1%. Their recognized antigens are unknown. Described time point: week 5, during vaccination. Topical imiquimod was applied with each vaccine dose, which held 300 ug of mutant IDH1 20-mer peptide. The material sequenced was PBMCs, taken from a glioma patient whose treatment included an IDH1 peptide vaccine. These receptors all stem from a woman between 18 and 29 years old with glioma. Some clones in this sample may be carry-over from other donors' samples.

The genes are TRBV4-1 and TRBJ1-5; weak D call: TRBD1 (6 bases). The V gene's germline CDR1 is MGHRA and CDR2 YSYEKL. This CDR3 has 17 amino acids. Trimming removed 0 bases at V and 2 bases at J, with 14 bases between. CDR3 residues: CASSQELGARGNQPQHF. The CDR3 nucleotides are TGCGCCAGCAGCCAAGAGTTGGGGGCTCGGGGCAATCAGCCCCAGCATTTT.

The rearrangement uses TRBV5-6 and TRBJ2-3; 9 bases align to TRBD1. This CDR3 region has 16 residues. In germline, CDR1 is SGHDT, CDR2 YYEEEE. V trimming: 2 bases; J trimming: 4 bases; junction bases outside the gene matches: 8. In DNA form, the CDR3 reads TGTGCCAGCAGCTTCGTCACCGGGACAGGGTCAGATACGCAGTATTTT. The encoded protein is CASSFVTGTGSDTQYF.

The CDR3 region has the DNA TGTGCCAGCCGAGACAGGGGCCCGGTGAACACTGAAGCTTTCTTT. Its protein product is CASRDRGPVNTEAFF. V is TRBV7-3 and J is TRBJ1-1; 8 bases match TRBD1. Germline V lookup: CDR1 SGHTA, CDR2 FQGTGA. J was trimmed by 0 bases and V by 8 bases; bases with no gene match: 8. This CDR3 is built from 15 residues.

The CDR3 bases are TGTGCCAGCAGTTACTCAAACCAGGGGAACTATGGCTACACCTTC. Translated, it gives CASSYSNQGNYGYTF. The rearrangement uses TRBV6-5 and TRBJ1-2; D possibly corresponds to TRBD1 (6 bases). CDR1 is MNHEY and CDR2 is SVGAGI in the germline V gene. V was clipped by 0 bases and J by 2 bases, with 10 bases between them. This CDR3 spans 15 amino acids.

The gene calls are TRBV30 and TRBJ2-5, with D perhaps given as TRBD1 or TRBD2 (5 bases each). Trimming took off 1 base at V and 4 bases at J, with 16 bases between the two ends. The germline CDR1 and CDR2 sequences are GTSNPN and SVGIG (reference sequence). The CDR3 length is 15 residues. CDR3 loop: CAWSGWWDQGETQYF. The CDR3 DNA is TGTGCCTGGAGTGGCTGGTGGGACCAGGGAGAGACCCAGTACTTC.